The 26 T cell receptor beta chains given below trace back to one sample, sequenced in a study of blood T cell repertoires in COVID-19. The data were produced by immunoSEQ multiplex PCR, yet TCRdb's version contains in-frame clones alone and is incomplete. The sample has around 140,000 clones; 84% are singletons. The specimen sequenced was PBMCs or T cells enriched from blood (not recorded which). Every receptor here comes from a man aged 45-60 years in a cohort exposed to, infected with or recovered from COVID-19 (not recorded which).

This sequence joins TRBV4-1 and TRBJ2-3, with 9 bases identical to TRBD2. Germline CDR1 reads MGHRA; CDR2 reads YSYEKL. V lost 6 bases to trimming and J lost 2 bases; unmatched junction nucleotides: 6. CDR3 length: 15 amino acids. CDR3 sequence (DNA): TGCGCCAGCAGGTGGGCGGGGGGGCCCACAGATACGCAGTATTTT. Its translation: CASRWAGGPTDTQYF.

This chain joins TRBV18 and TRBJ2-7; 9 bases are shared with TRBD1. After removal of 6 bases from V and 0 bases from J, the junction contained 9 bases not matched to a gene. The CDR3 covers 16 residues. CDR1 is KGHSH and CDR2 is LQKENI in the germline V gene. The CDR3 nucleotides are TGTGCCAGCTCTCCCAGGGGGACAGGGAGCTCCTACGAGCAGTACTTC. Amino acid sequence: CASSPRGTGSSYEQYF. The whole variable domain, filled in from reference TRBV18 and TRBJ2-7, reads NAGVMQNPRHLVRRRGQEARLRCSPMKGHSHVYWYRQLPEEGLKFMVYLQKENIIDESGMPKERFSAEFPKEGPSILRIQQVVRGDSAAYFCASSPRGTGSSYEQYFGPGTRLTVT.

The chain links TRBV15 to TRBJ2-1; 7 nucleotides align to TRBD1. The CDR3 length is 15 residues. J gave up 5 bases and V 8 bases, and 12 bases lay outside the gene matches. The germline gives CDR1 LNHNV, CDR2 YYDKDF (reference sequence). CDR3 sequence reads: CATGARTGYNNEQFF. Written as DNA, the CDR3 is TGTGCCACCGGGGCGAGGACAGGCTACAACAATGAGCAGTTCTTC. The full variable domain, completed using reference TRBV15 and TRBJ2-1, is DAMVIQNPRYQVTQFGKPVTLSCSQTLNHNVMYWYQQKSSQAPKLLFHYYDKDFNNEADTPDNFQSRRPNTSFCFLDIRSPGLGDTAMYLCATGARTGYNNEQFFGPGTRLTVL.

The chain couples TRBV28 to TRBJ2-5; the D gene is possibly TRBD1 (5 bases). Germline V gives CDR1 MDHEN, CDR2 SYDVKM. Trimming cost V 4 bases and J 5 bases, with 14 bases left between them. The CDR3 covers 14 residues. CDR3 residues: CASSSYSGYETQYF. CDR3 DNA: TGTGCCAGCAGTTCATACTCAGGGTACGAGACCCAGTACTTC.

V and J are TRBV24-1 and TRBJ1-2; D remains unclear. The V gene's germline CDR1 is KGHDR and CDR2 SFDVKD. Between the trimmed V and J ends, which lost 3 bases and 4 bases, there was a span of 11 bases. The CDR3 consists of 14 residues. CDR3: CATSDITARYGYTF. DNA of the CDR3: TGTGCCACCAGTGATATTACAGCTCGCTATGGCTACACCTTC.

This clone was recorded once. The chain employs TRBV5-1 and TRBJ2-7; 11 bases are shared with TRBD2. The V segment lost 1 base and the J segment 7 bases; nucleotides outside the gene matches: 7. The length of the CDR3 is 15 residues. The germline gives CDR1 SGHRS, CDR2 YFSETQ. The CDR3: CASSLYGTSGGEQYF. The CDR3 DNA is TGCGCCAGCAGCTTGTATGGGACTAGCGGTGGGGAGCAGTACTTC.

The gene calls are TRBV10-2 and TRBJ1-6, with D perhaps TRBD1 (5 bases). The CDR3 runs to 13 residues. Germline lookup yields CDR1 WSHSY and CDR2 SAAADI. V was shortened by 7 bases and J by 8 bases, with 12 bases between the two germline ends. This chain's CDR3 is CASNTGSHSPLHF. Here the CDR3 DNA reads TGCGCCAGCAATACAGGAAGTCATTCACCCCTCCACTTT.

The chain joins TRBV27 to TRBJ2-5; 11 nucleotides agree with TRBD2. The V segment lost 4 bases and the J segment 3 bases; nucleotides outside the gene matches: 1. Germline-derived CDR1 and CDR2 are MNHEY and SMNVEV (reference sequence). The length of the CDR3 is 14 residues. CDR3 DNA sequence: TGTGCCAGCAGTTCACTAGCGGGAGAAGAGACCCAGTACTTC. Protein: CASSSLAGEETQYF.

The chain is built from TRBV5-1 and TRBJ1-2; 7 bases are a match to TRBD1. After removal of 4 bases from V and 2 bases from J, the junction contained 8 bases not matched to a gene. The CDR3 covers 15 residues. Germline CDR1 is SGHRS and CDR2 is YFSETQ. In nucleotides, the CDR3 is TGCGCCAGCAGCCCGGGAGACAGGGAGAACTATGGCTACACCTTC. Protein product: CASSPGDRENYGYTF.

The CDR3 protein is CASSGRQASNEKLFF. For the CDR3, the DNA is TGTGCCAGCAGCGGGCGACAGGCATCTAATGAAAAACTGTTTTTT. The chain uses TRBV7-9 and TRBJ1-4, with TRBD1 as a possible D gene (6 bases). Per germline, CDR1 SEHNR and CDR2 FQNEAQ (reference sequence). The CDR3 spans 15 residues. The V and J ends lost 5 bases and 3 bases respectively, with 13 bases between them.

V and J are TRBV2 and TRBJ2-7; 7 nucleotides align to TRBD2. Germline CDR1 reads SNHLY; CDR2 reads FYNNEI. Trimming took 8 bases from V and 4 from J; bases not matched to a gene: 14. The CDR3 is 15 residues long. The chain's CDR3 is CASGRVDSLSYEQYF. The CDR3 DNA is TGTGCCAGCGGGAGGGTAGACTCCCTATCTTACGAGCAGTACTTC. Full variable domain (rest looked up from reference TRBV2 and TRBJ2-7): EPEVTQTPSHQVTQMGQEVILRCVPISNHLYFYWYRQILGQKVEFLVSFYNNEISEKSEIFDDQFSVERPDGSNFTLKIRSTKLEDSAMYFCASGRVDSLSYEQYFGPGTRLTVT.

The chain combines TRBV28 with TRBJ1-5; D is unresolved. Looked up from germline, CDR1 is MDHEN and CDR2 is SYDVKM. V shed 3 bases and J shed 7 bases, with 13 bases lying between them. The CDR3 extends over 14 amino acids. The CDR3 DNA sequence: TGTGCCAGCAGTTTGGGAGATGGGGTCCAGCCCCAGCATTTT. Translated: CASSLGDGVQPQHF.

This clone was counted only a few times. The CDR3 sequence: CAWELGTGYEQYF. The DNA for the CDR3 is TGTGCCTGGGAGTTAGGGACAGGATACGAGCAGTACTTC. The chain carries TRBV30 and TRBJ2-7; 8 bases map to TRBD1. J lost 4 bases, V lost 5 bases, and 7 bases had no gene match. Per the germline V gene, CDR1 is GTSNPN and CDR2 is SVGIG (reference sequence). CDR3 length equals 13 residues.

V and J are TRBV15 and TRBJ1-2, with D hard to call. This CDR3 is 15 amino acids long. Trimming left V 0 bases short and J 1 base short, with 9 bases between. Germline assignment: CDR1 LNHNV and CDR2 YYDKDF (reference sequence). In nucleotides, the CDR3 is TGTGCCACCAGCAGAGATCGCGGCAGTAACTATGGCTACACCTTC. It specifies CATSRDRGSNYGYTF.

The rearrangement links TRBV12-3 or TRBV12-4 to TRBJ1-2; 9 bases agree with TRBD1. The CDR3 runs to 13 residues. Trimming cost V 5 bases and J 8 bases; bases outside gene matches: 6. The CDR3 bases are TGTGCCAGCAGTGCCGGGACAGGGCGAGGCTACACCTTC. Translation gives CASSAGTGRGYTF.

The chain carries TRBV30 and TRBJ1-5, with D maybe TRBD1 (6 bases). Trimming pared 5 bases from V and 16 bases from J, leaving 21 bases between. CDR1 and CDR2 from the germline V gene are GTSNPN and SVGIG (reference sequence). The CDR3 runs 12 residues. The CDR3 protein is CAWRLPGHPIHF. CDR3 in DNA: TGTGCCTGGCGATTGCCGGGACACCCGATCCATTTT.

The V and J genes are TRBV4-3 and TRBJ1-3; TRBD1 agrees at 9 bases. Looked up from germline, CDR1 is LGHNA and CDR2 is YSLEER. The V segment lost 1 base and the J segment 0 bases; nucleotides outside the gene matches: 1. The CDR3 has 16 residues. DNA of the CDR3: TGCGCCAGCAGCCAAGGGACAGGGGACTCTGGAAACACCATATATTTT. Protein sequence: CASSQGTGDSGNTIYF.

The chain couples TRBV7-9 to TRBJ2-1; the D is unclear. Per the germline V gene, CDR1 is SEHNR and CDR2 is FQNEAQ (reference sequence). V was shortened by 7 bases and J by 0 bases, with 13 bases between the two germline ends. The CDR3 has 15 residues. In DNA, the CDR3 is TGTGCCAGCATCTCTCCCATGAGCTCCTACAATGAGCAGTTCTTC. Its protein is CASISPMSSYNEQFF.

The V and J genes are TRBV28 and TRBJ1-2, with D perhaps matching TRBD1 (5 bases). This CDR3 is built from 13 residues. Trimming removed 5 bases at V and 0 bases at J, with 7 bases between. The germline V gene encodes CDR1 MDHEN and CDR2 SYDVKM. The CDR3 region has the DNA TGTGCCAGCAGTGGGGGGGCTAACTATGGCTACACCTTC. Protein product: CASSGGANYGYTF.

Comments on this clone: A junction boundary mismatches the germline segment, possibly from a read error. The chain combines TRBV3-1 (or the pseudogene TRBV3-2) with TRBJ2-3; possible D gene TRBD2, 7 bases. Germline V CDR1 and CDR2: LGHDT, YNNKEL (reference sequence). The CDR3 covers 15 residues. CDR3 in amino acids: CASTQRGGATDTQYF. The CDR3, as DNA: TGTGCCAGCACCCAAAGAGGGGGGGCCACAGATACGCAGTATTTT.

This clone was detected only a few times. The V gene is TRBV6-2 or TRBV6-3, the J gene TRBJ2-7; 7 nucleotides agree with TRBD2. The CDR3 has 18 amino acids. From germline, CDR1 is MNHEY and CDR2 SVGEGT. Unmatched junction bases numbered 17, after V lost 2 bases and J lost 4 bases. The CDR3 sequence is CASSYESRAGLSLYEQYF. CDR3 bases: TGTGCCAGCAGTTACGAGTCCCGAGCGGGGTTATCTCTATACGAGCAGTACTTC.

J is TRBJ1-2 and V is TRBV27, with a possible D match to TRBD1 (6 bases). In germline, CDR1 is MNHEY, CDR2 SMNVEV (reference sequence). This CDR3 contains 16 residues. The V end was cut by 5 bases, the J end by 8 bases, with 24 bases between. The CDR3 DNA reads as TGTGCCAGCAGTACTCCTCGGGACATCCCTTGGCGGGGCTACACCTTC. Residues: CASSTPRDIPWRGYTF.

For this clone: One end of the junction fails to match germline, which may point to a read error. The chain has TRBV5-1 and TRBJ2-7, with TRBD2 identical over 10 bases. The CDR3 loop spans 13 amino acids. CDR1 and CDR2 from the germline V gene are SGHRS and YFSETQ. The CDR3 loop reads CASSLDLAGVADF. CDR3 nucleotide sequence: TGCGCCAGCAGCTTGGACCTAGCGGGAGTCGCGGACTTC.

This chain links TRBV5-6 with TRBJ1-1; TRBD1 is a possible D gene (5 bases). CDR1 and CDR2 from the germline V gene are SGHDT and YYEEEE. V was cut by 0 bases and J by 11 bases, with 11 bases left in between. The CDR3 length is 12 residues. CDR3 in amino acids: CASSLATGSAFF. The CDR3 nucleotides are TGTGCCAGCAGCTTGGCCACAGGTTCGGCTTTCTTT.

The genes are TRBV27 and TRBJ2-1, with D uncertain. Germline V CDR1 and CDR2: MNHEY, SMNVEV (reference sequence). The ends were cut back, 6 bases at V and 3 bases at J, with 3 bases in the middle. The CDR3 is 11 amino acids. The CDR3 DNA reads TGTGCCAGCAGCCTCTACAATGAGCAGTTCTTC. This encodes CASSLYNEQFF.

J is TRBJ2-1 and V is TRBV27; D not resolved. This CDR3 has 14 amino acids. In germline, CDR1 is MNHEY, CDR2 SMNVEV (reference sequence). V lost 0 bases, J lost 3 bases, and 6 bases lay in between. CDR3 amino acids: CASSLSIYYNEQFF. The DNA for the CDR3 is TGTGCCAGCAGTTTATCTATCTACTACAATGAGCAGTTCTTC.